The 20 T cell receptor beta chains given below trace back to one sample, sequenced in a study of T cells in Graves' hyperthyroidism and ophthalmopathy. TCR beta CDR3 regions were amplified from RNA transcripts. Researchers ran a first-round RT-PCR on the TCR CDR3 using the HTBI primer set. A single record per CDR3 protein comes from TCRdb applying MiXCR to the multiplex PCR reads. The sample contains hundreds of thousands of distinct CDR3 sequences, 12% to 15% of which appear only once. The specimen was blood. The source of these receptors is a woman aged 18-29 years with Graves' hyperthyroidism.

The sample holds many counts of this clonotype. The V and J genes are TRBV20-1 and TRBJ2-7; the D gene is possibly TRBD2 (5 bases). V lost 6 bases to trimming and J lost 3 bases, with 18 bases between them. Germline V gene data show CDR1 as DFQATT and CDR2 as SNEGSKA (reference sequence). The length of the CDR3 is 14 residues. CDR3: CSASPDSRGYEQYF. CDR3 DNA sequence: TGCAGTGCCAGTCCCGATAGTCGGGGCTACGAGCAGTACTTC.

At least ten counts were recorded for this clonotype. This chain uses TRBV7-2 with TRBJ2-3; 7 nucleotides align to TRBD1. V trimming: 5 bases; J trimming: 0 bases; junction bases outside the gene matches: 11. Germline V lookup: CDR1 SGHTA, CDR2 FQGNSA. The CDR3 has 17 amino acids. The CDR3 spells CASSLRTGRSSTDTQYF. The CDR3 coding sequence is TGTGCCAGCAGCCTAAGGACAGGCCGCTCTAGCACAGATACGCAGTATTTT.

This clonotype was found many times. This chain joins TRBV9 and TRBJ2-1; a weak D match, TRBD2 (6 bases). There are 12 residues in the CDR3. Per germline, CDR1 SGDLS and CDR2 YYNGEE. The V end was cut by 4 bases, the J end by 9 bases, with 11 bases between. For the CDR3, the DNA is TGTGCCAGCAGCTCCGCGGAGGGTGAGCAGTTCTTC. This codes for CASSSAEGEQFF.

This clonotype was counted many times. Compared with germline, one end of the junction differs, possibly owing to a read error. The V call is TRBV5-1, the J call TRBJ2-7, with 10 bases matching TRBD2. CDR1 is SGHRS and CDR2 is YFSETQ in the germline V gene. The CDR3 runs to 14 residues. CDR3 DNA sequence: TGCGCCAGCAGCCCTAGCGGGAGCTCCCACGAGCAGTACTTC. Protein: CASSPSGSSHEQYF.

This clonotype was seen only a few times. CDR3 protein: CASTTGGDTQYF. The CDR3 DNA follows: TGTGCCAGCACCACCGGGGGGGATACGCAGTATTTT. The chain employs TRBV28 and TRBJ2-3; 7 positions match TRBD2. With V trimmed by 7 bases and J by 6 bases, 4 bases remained unmatched. CDR1 and CDR2 from the germline V gene are MDHEN and SYDVKM. The CDR3 is 12 amino acids.

The table lists this clonotype with many counts. The V gene is TRBV24-1, the J gene TRBJ2-5; 8 nucleotides match TRBD1. Germline loops: CDR1 KGHDR, CDR2 SFDVKD. The CDR3 length is 15 residues. Trimming removed 2 bases from V and 5 bases from J; junction bases left unmatched: 6. As DNA, the CDR3 is TGTGCCACCAGTGATTCAGGACAGGGCCGGGAGACCCAGTACTTC. The encoded protein is CATSDSGQGRETQYF.

This clonotype was recorded at least ten times. The CDR3 region has the DNA TGTGCCAGCAGCCAGTATGAAAGAGATACGCAGTATTTT. It encodes CASSQYERDTQYF. The J gene is TRBJ2-3, the V gene TRBV4-2; D is uncertain. The CDR3 extends over 13 amino acids. From germline, CDR1 is LGHNA and CDR2 YNFKEQ. The V gene lost 3 bases and the J gene lost 5 bases, with 9 bases spanning the gap.

This clonotype was detected a few times. The V call is TRBV29-1, the J call TRBJ2-3, with a possible D match to TRBD1 (7 bases). The germline CDR1 and CDR2 sequences are SQVTM and ANQGSEA. This CDR3 is built from 11 residues. Trimming took off 8 bases at V and 7 bases at J, with 13 bases between the two ends. The CDR3 nucleotides read TGCAGCCCGCGGGACAGTTATACGCAGTATTTT. Translation gives CSPRDSYTQYF.

This clonotype has only a few counts. The rearrangement joins TRBV12-3 or TRBV12-4 to TRBJ2-1, with D perhaps matching TRBD1 (5 bases). This CDR3 is 13 amino acids long. Trimming removed 3 bases at V and 9 bases at J, with 12 bases between. CDR3 bases: TGTGCCAGCAGTTTTGTAAGGGGAAGTGAGCAGTTCTTC. The encoded protein is CASSFVRGSEQFF.

This clonotype has only a few counts. V usage is TRBV5-4 and J usage is TRBJ2-6; tentative D call: TRBD2 (5 bases). This CDR3 has 15 residues. Germline CDR1 and CDR2: SGHNT and YYREEE (reference sequence). The ends were cut back, 4 bases at V and 0 bases at J, with 8 bases in the middle. The CDR3 bases are TGTGCCAGCAGCGGACTGCGCTCTGGGGCCAACGTCCTGACTTTC. Amino acid sequence: CASSGLRSGANVLTF.

The table lists this clonotype with a count of one. The V call is TRBV7-9, the J call TRBJ2-5; unclear D gene. The V and J ends lost 0 bases and 5 bases respectively, with 7 bases between them. This CDR3 spans 13 amino acids. The germline V gene encodes CDR1 SEHNR and CDR2 FQNEAQ (reference sequence). DNA for the CDR3: TGTGCCAGCAGCTTAGCTTGGTCGGAGACCCAGTACTTC. Its translation: CASSLAWSETQYF.

This clonotype showed up many times. The chain joins TRBV20-1 to TRBJ2-2; no clear D. CDR1 DFQATT and CDR2 SNEGSKA come from the germline V gene (reference sequence). V lost 6 bases and J 4 bases, leaving 9 bases between the germline ends. There are 12 residues in the CDR3. CDR3 DNA sequence: TGCAGTGCCATGGAGTCCACCGGGGAGCTGTTTTTT. This encodes CSAMESTGELFF.

The table lists this clonotype with many counts. The chain joins TRBV7-2 to TRBJ1-1; D gene unclear. V was cut by 5 bases and J by 7 bases, with 11 bases left in between. Germline CDR1 and CDR2: SGHTA and FQGNSA. This CDR3 comprises 12 residues. CDR3 sequence reads: CASSPSAIEAFF. The CDR3 coding sequence is TGTGCCAGCAGCCCCTCCGCTATTGAAGCTTTCTTT.

The J gene is TRBJ2-5, the V gene TRBV20-1, with 10 bases aligning to TRBD2. Germline V gene sequence: CDR1 DFQATT, CDR2 SNEGSKA (reference sequence). Trimming at V came to 7 bases and at J to 1 base, leaving 9 bases not matched to a gene. The CDR3 spans 15 residues. CDR3 DNA sequence: TGCAGTGTTGTTGAGCGGGAGGGGATCCAAGAGACCCAGTACTTC. Translated: CSVVEREGIQETQYF.

The table lists this clonotype with many counts. The rearrangement uses TRBV27 and TRBJ1-1, with a tentative D call TRBD1 (5 bases). V lost 5 bases and J 3 bases, leaving 22 bases between the germline ends. This CDR3 region has 17 residues. Germline values: CDR1 MNHEY, CDR2 SMNVEV (reference sequence). The CDR3 spells CASSTTTSGPTDTEAFF. The CDR3 bases are TGTGCCAGCAGTACGACCACATCGGGACCTACGGACACTGAAGCTTTCTTT.

This clonotype was observed many times. The J gene is TRBJ1-2, the V gene TRBV3-1; no definite D call. Germline loops: CDR1 LGHDT, CDR2 YNNKEL (reference sequence). The CDR3 has 15 residues. Deletions cut 4 bases from V and 4 bases from J, with 16 bases between. For the CDR3, the DNA is TGTGCCAGCAGCCGAGAACCGGCAAGTCTCTATGGCTACACCTTC. Translating gives CASSREPASLYGYTF.

This clonotype was seen a handful of times. The chain uses TRBV6-5 and TRBJ1-3; 9 nucleotides match TRBD1. The junction had 6 bases not matched to a gene; V was cut back by 6 bases and J by 0 bases. The CDR3 is made up of 16 amino acids. Germline CDR1 MNHEY, CDR2 SVGAGI. CDR3 DNA sequence: TGTGCCAGCAGCTTAACAGGGGGCGACTCTGGAAACACCATATATTTT. Residues: CASSLTGGDSGNTIYF.

This clonotype was detected many times. Germline is not matched at one junction end, which may reflect a read error. The chain combines TRBV20-1 with TRBJ2-3; 7 nucleotides line up with TRBD1. The CDR3 loop spans 13 amino acids. The germline V gene encodes CDR1 DFQATT and CDR2 SNEGSKA (reference sequence). The chain's CDR3 is CRANRGVPDTQYF. DNA for the CDR3: TGCAGGGCTAACAGGGGTGTGCCAGATACGCAGTATTTT.

V usage is TRBV6-1 and J usage is TRBJ2-2, with a possible D match to TRBD1 (6 bases). V was pared by 5 bases and J by 0 bases, with 10 bases between. Germline V gene data show CDR1 as MNHNS and CDR2 as SASEGT. There are 15 residues in the CDR3. The CDR3 coding sequence is TGTGCCAGCAGTAAACAGGGAACGAACACCGGGGAGCTGTTTTTT. It encodes CASSKQGTNTGELFF.

This clonotype was picked up many times. CDR3 DNA: TGTGCCAGCAGTATACAGTCCCCTTCGGCCTACGAGCAGTACTTC. It encodes CASSIQSPSAYEQYF. The gene calls are TRBV28 and TRBJ2-7; D gene uncertain. The CDR3 runs 15 residues. V shed 5 bases and J shed 2 bases, with 16 bases lying between them. Germline CDR1 reads MDHEN; CDR2 reads SYDVKM.